Listed below are T cell receptor beta chains from one sample, sequenced in a study of cytomegalovirus exposure and HLA in healthy donors. Assay: immunoSEQ multiplex PCR; the TCRdb copy retains only in-frame clones and omits some. The table lists some 120,000 clones, roughly a tenth of them singletons. Sequenced material: PBMCs. Source of these receptors: a young woman in good health and CMV-seropositive. Both conserved end residues are part of each CDR3. The D gene is left open where the match is weak. The listing skips clone size in some rows; elsewhere it reads once, few, many or a size class.

>TRBJ1-5|-|-|TRBV7-9
CASSLGHVNSNQPQHF
TGTGCCAGCAGCTTGGGACACGTAAATAGCAATCAGCCCCAGCATTTT
>TRBJ1-5|-|-|TRBV7-8
CASSLFGDQPQHF
TGTGCCAGCAGCTTATTCGGGGATCAGCCCCAGCATTTT
>TRBJ1-1|-|few|TRBV18
CASSKETDEAFF
TGTGCCAGCTCGAAGGAGACAGATGAAGCTTTCTTT
>TRBJ2-7|-|-|TRBV30
CAWGGTLGSEQYF
TGTGCCTGGGGGGGGACCTTAGGGTCCGAGCAGTACTTC
>TRBJ2-1|-|-|TRBV28
CASSPGYNEQFF
TGTGCCAGCAGCCCCGGGTACAATGAGCAGTTCTTC
>TRBJ2-5|-|few|TRBV5-4
CASSFGWGLQETQYF
TGTGCCAGCAGCTTTGGGTGGGGACTTCAAGAGACCCAGTACTTC
>TRBJ2-7|TRBD2|-|TRBV7-7
CASSQAGGEQYF
TGTGCTAGCAGCCAAGCGGGGGGCGAGCAGTACTTC
>TRBJ1-6|TRBD1|-|TRBV30
CAWSVSRTGGLSPLHF
TGTGCCTGGAGTGTGTCGAGGACAGGGGGACTTTCACCCCTCCACTTT
>TRBJ2-7|TRBD2|few|TRBV5-1
CASSPRHSSGVHEQYF
TGCGCCAGCAGCCCCCGACACTCTAGCGGAGTGCACGAGCAGTACTTC
>TRBJ2-5|TRBD2|few|TRBV11-2
CASSRSSGSQETQYF
TGTGCCAGCAGCCGTTCTAGCGGGAGCCAAGAGACCCAGTACTTC
>TRBJ2-7|-|few|TRBV2
CASSDQPTGNEQYF
TGTGCCAGCAGTGATCAGCCCACAGGAAACGAGCAGTACTTC
>TRBJ2-3|-|-|TRBV7-3
CASSPFTTGTQYF
TGTGCCAGCAGCCCCTTTACCACAGGGACGCAGTATTTT
>TRBJ2-7|TRBD1|few|TRBV11-2
CASSLGTPDRLGF
TGTGCCAGCAGCTTAGGTACTCCGGACAGGTTGGGCTTC
>TRBJ2-6|-|-|TRBV19
CASSYQGGANVLTF
TGTGCCAGTAGTTACCAGGGCGGGGCCAACGTCCTGACTTTC
>TRBJ2-2|TRBD1|few|TRBV5-1
CASRPTGQTTGELFF
TGCGCCAGCCGACCCACGGGACAGACCACCGGGGAGCTGTTTTTT
>TRBJ2-3|TRBD2|few|TRBV19
CASSPPTGREGTDTQYF
TGTGCCAGTAGTCCTCCCACCGGAAGGGAGGGTACAGATACGCAGTATTTT
>TRBJ1-1|-|-|TRBV21-1
CASPLEAFF
TGTGCCAGTCCCCTTGAAGCTTTCTTT
>TRBJ2-7|TRBD1|few|TRBV6-1
CASSVRGQGYEQYF
TGTGCCAGCAGTGTCCGGGGACAGGGGTACGAGCAGTACTTC
>TRBJ1-5|TRBD1|-|TRBV10-3
CAISESYVTGGNQPQHF
TGTGCCATCAGTGAGTCTTATGTGACAGGGGGCAATCAGCCCCAGCATTTT
>TRBJ1-6|-|few|TRBV7-6
CASSLTGVINNSPLHF
TGTGCCAGCAGCCTAACGGGGGTCATTAATAATTCACCCCTCCACTTT
>TRBJ1-1|-|-|TRBV15
CATSRDEYTEAFF
TGTGCCACCAGCAGAGATGAGTACACTGAAGCTTTCTTT
>TRBJ1-1|-|few|TRBV4-1
CASSPLVEGNTEAFF
TGCGCCAGCAGCCCCTTGGTTGAGGGGAACACTGAAGCTTTCTTT
>TRBJ2-7|-|few|TRBV4-2
CASSQGTGGSYEQYF
TGTGCCAGCAGCCAAGGAACCGGCGGTAGCTACGAGCAGTACTTC
>TRBJ2-1|-|few|TRBV18
CASSRRDLNYNEQFF
TGTGCCAGCTCACGACGGGACTTAAACTACAATGAGCAGTTCTTC
>TRBJ2-2|-|-|TRBV19
CASRIGLDTGELFF
TGTGCCAGTAGGATAGGGCTGGACACCGGGGAGCTGTTTTTT
>TRBJ1-4|-|-|TRBV7-9
CASSLPAQSNEKLFF
TGTGCCAGCAGCCTCCCAGCACAGTCAAATGAAAAACTGTTTTTT
>TRBJ2-3|-|-|TRBV6-1
CASSEAPGLSNADTQYF
TGTGCCAGCAGTGAAGCCCCGGGACTTAGCAATGCAGATACGCAGTATTTT
>TRBJ2-2|-|few|TRBV7-9
CASSLGDTGELFF
TGTGCCAGCAGCTTAGGAGACACCGGGGAGCTGTTTTTT
>TRBJ2-7|-|-|TRBV28
CASSLTIGTFLSYEQYF
TGTGCCAGCAGTCTTACCATTGGGACTTTTCTCTCCTACGAGCAGTACTTC
>TRBJ1-1|TRBD1|-|TRBV27
CASSLGQGGFEAFF
TGTGCCAGCAGTCTCGGACAGGGGGGCTTTGAAGCTTTCTTT
>TRBJ2-7|TRBD2|few|TRBV7-2
CASSLEGGRAVEQYF
TGTGCCAGCAGCTTAGAGGGCGGGAGGGCCGTCGAGCAGTACTTC
>TRBJ2-1|TRBD2|few|TRBV6-4
CASSERPETSEEQFF
TGTGCCAGCAGTGAGAGGCCAGAGACTAGCGAAGAGCAGTTCTTC
>TRBJ2-1|-|few|TRBV5-4
CASSFTDYNEQFF
TGTGCCAGCAGCTTTACAGATTACAATGAGCAGTTCTTC
>TRBJ2-2|TRBD2|-|TRBV10-1
CASSEIAGGGTGELFF
TGCGCCAGCAGTGAGATTGCGGGAGGGGGCACCGGGGAGCTGTTTTTT
>TRBJ1-4|-|few|TRBV4-1
CASSQVGGTGEKLFF
TGCGCCAGCAGCCAAGTGGGAGGGACCGGGGAAAAACTGTTTTTT
>TRBJ1-5|TRBD1|-|TRBV19
CASRPPRDRKNQPQHF
TGTGCCAGTAGGCCCCCCCGGGACAGAAAAAATCAGCCCCAGCATTTT
>TRBJ2-7|TRBD2|-|TRBV2
CASSGPSGSWEQYF
TGTGCCAGCAGTGGGCCGAGCGGGAGTTGGGAGCAGTACTTC
>TRBJ2-5|-|-|TRBV2
CASGGRVETQYF
TGTGCCAGCGGGGGCCGGGTCGAGACCCAGTACTTC
>TRBJ1-1|-|few|TRBV6-5
CASSYSTGTLEAFF
TGTGCCAGCAGTTATTCCACCGGGACATTAGAAGCTTTCTTT
>TRBJ2-7|-|-|TRBV27
CASSSKPTREQYF
TGTGCCAGCAGTTCCAAACCGACGCGGGAGCAGTACTTC
>TRBJ2-1|TRBD2|-|TRBV2
CASSELGLAVNEQFF
TGTGCCAGCAGTGAATTAGGACTAGCGGTGAATGAGCAGTTCTTC
>TRBJ1-1|TRBD1|few|TRBV5-4
CASSLQGVNTEAFF
TGTGCCAGCAGCTTACAGGGGGTGAACACTGAAGCTTTCTTT
>TRBJ2-7|-|-|TRBV12-5
CASGLGGSSYEQYF
TGTGCTAGTGGTTTAGGCGGAAGCTCCTACGAGCAGTACTTC
>TRBJ1-1|-|-|TRBV5-1
CASSQERNTEAFF
TGCGCCAGCAGCCAGGAACGGAACACTGAAGCTTTCTTT
>TRBJ2-2|-|few|TRBV29-1
CAQANTGELFF
TGCGCGCAGGCGAACACCGGGGAGCTGTTTTTT
>TRBJ1-5|TRBD1|-|TRBV28
CASSLRGQGPLPQHF
TGTGCCAGCAGTTTACGGGGACAGGGGCCCCTCCCCCAGCATTTT
>TRBJ1-2|TRBD1|-|TRBV27
CASSSGQGYGYTF
TGTGCCAGCAGTTCCGGACAGGGTTATGGCTACACCTTC
>TRBJ1-2|TRBD1|few|TRBV28
CASIAQGVGGGYTF
TGTGCCAGCATCGCTCAGGGGGTTGGTGGTGGCTACACCTTC
>TRBJ1-4|-|-|TRBV6-1
CASSLGGDVEKLFF
TGTGCCAGCAGCCTCGGGGGGGACGTGGAAAAACTGTTTTTT
>TRBJ2-7|TRBD2|few|TRBV9
CASSVAAGASYEQYF
TGTGCCAGCAGCGTAGCAGCGGGAGCATCCTACGAGCAGTACTTC
>TRBJ2-7|TRBD1|-|TRBV5-4
CASSLEGRGRYEQYF
TGTGCCAGCAGCTTGGAGGGCAGGGGGCGGTACGAGCAGTACTTC
>TRBJ2-7|TRBD2|few|TRBV6-6
CASRASGLSSYEQYF
TGTGCCAGCAGGGCTAGCGGGCTGAGCTCCTACGAGCAGTACTTC